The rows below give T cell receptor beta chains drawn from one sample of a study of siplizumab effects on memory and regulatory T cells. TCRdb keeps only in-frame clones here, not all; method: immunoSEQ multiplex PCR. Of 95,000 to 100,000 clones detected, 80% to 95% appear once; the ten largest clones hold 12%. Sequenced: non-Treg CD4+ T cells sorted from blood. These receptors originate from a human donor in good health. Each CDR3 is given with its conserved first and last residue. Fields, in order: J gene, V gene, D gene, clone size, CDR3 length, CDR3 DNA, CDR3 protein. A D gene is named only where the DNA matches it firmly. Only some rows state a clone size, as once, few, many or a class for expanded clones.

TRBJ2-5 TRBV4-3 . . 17 TGCGCCAGCAGCCACCTGGACGGCTCCGCCGGGCGAGAGACCCAGTACTTC CASSHLDGSAGRETQYF
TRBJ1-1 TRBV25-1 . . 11 TGTGCCAGCACCCTCAACACTGAAGCTTTCTTT CASTLNTEAFF
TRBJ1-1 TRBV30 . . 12 TGTGCCTGGGGCCGAATGAACACTGAAGCTTTCTTT CAWGRMNTEAFF
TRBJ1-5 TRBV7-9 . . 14 TGTGCCAGCAGCTTAGGGCCCCCCTCAGCGCCCCAGCATTTT CASSLGPPSAPQHF
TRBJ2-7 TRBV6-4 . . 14 TGTGCCAGCAGTGACTCGAAAGAGGTCTACGAGCAGTACTTC CASSDSKEVYEQYF
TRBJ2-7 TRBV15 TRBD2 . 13 TGTGCCTCCTCATACGGGACTAACTACGAGCAGTACTTC CASSYGTNYEQYF
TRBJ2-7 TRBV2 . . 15 TGTGCCAGCAGTGACGGGAGCGCCAACGCCTACGAGCAGTACTTC CASSDGSANAYEQYF
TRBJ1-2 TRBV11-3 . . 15 TGTGCCAGCAGCTCTAGACAGACAATTAACTATGGCTACACCTTC CASSSRQTINYGYTF
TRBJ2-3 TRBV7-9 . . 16 TGTGCCAGCAGCTCTCATCGAGACAGGAGCACAGATACGCAGTATTTT CASSSHRDRSTDTQYF
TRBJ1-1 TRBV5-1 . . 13 TGCGCCAGCAGCCAAAACCGGGACGGTGAAGCTTTCTTT CASSQNRDGEAFF
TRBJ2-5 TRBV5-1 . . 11 TGCGCCAGCAGCCTAAAAGAGACCCAGTACTTC CASSLKETQYF
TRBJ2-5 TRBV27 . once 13 TGTGCCAGCAGGACTTGGGGGGCGGAGACCCAGTACTTC CASRTWGAETQYF
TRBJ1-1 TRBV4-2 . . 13 TGTGCCAGCAGCCAAGATATCGTGTATGAAGCTTTCTTT CASSQDIVYEAFF
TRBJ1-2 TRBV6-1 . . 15 TGTGCCAGCAGTGAAGCGCCTACCAACTACTATGGCTACACCTTC CASSEAPTNYYGYTF
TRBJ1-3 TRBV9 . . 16 TGTGCCAGCAGCGTAGCTGAACAGTTCTCTGGAAACACCATATATTTT CASSVAEQFSGNTIYF
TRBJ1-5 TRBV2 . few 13 TGTGCCAGCAGTCGGGACGGGAATCAGCCCCAGCATTTT CASSRDGNQPQHF
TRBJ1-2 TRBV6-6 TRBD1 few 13 TGTGCCAGCAGTACCACAGGGGTCTATGGCTACACCTTC CASSTTGVYGYTF
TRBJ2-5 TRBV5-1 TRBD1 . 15 TGCGCCAGCAGCAGGACAGGTCCGTACCAAGAGACCCAGTACTTC CASSRTGPYQETQYF
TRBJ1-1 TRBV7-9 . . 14 TGTGCCAGCAGGAGTCAGGGGATGAACACTGAAGCTTTCTTT CASRSQGMNTEAFF
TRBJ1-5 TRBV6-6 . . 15 TGTGCCAGCAGTTACAACCGACAGCTCAATCAGCCCCAGCATTTT CASSYNRQLNQPQHF
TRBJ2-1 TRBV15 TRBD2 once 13 TGTGCCACCAGCAGAGATCCGGGAGGTGAGCAGTTCTTC CATSRDPGGEQFF
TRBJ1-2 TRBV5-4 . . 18 TGTGCCAGCAGCTTGGGAGGGGTCGGTGGGGTGCTCGTCGATGGCTACACCTTC CASSLGGVGGVLVDGYTF
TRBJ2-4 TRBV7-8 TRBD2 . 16 TGTGCCAGCAGCTTAAAGCGGGAGTTAGCCAAAAACATTCAGTACTTC CASSLKRELAKNIQYF
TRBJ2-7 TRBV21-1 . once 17 TGTGCCAGCAGCAAGGAAGGGTTGGACAGGGGGTCCTACGAGCAGTACTTC CASSKEGLDRGSYEQYF
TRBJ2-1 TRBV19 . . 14 TGTGCCAGTCGCAAGGGAGTATCCTACAATGAGCAGTTCTTC CASRKGVSYNEQFF
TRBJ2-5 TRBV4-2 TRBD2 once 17 TGTGCCAGCAGCCAAGGAAGACTAGCGGATTCCGCGGAGACCCAGTACTTC CASSQGRLADSAETQYF
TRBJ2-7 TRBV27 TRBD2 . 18 TGTGCCAGCAGTCTCCGTTGGACTAGCGGGAGGGTGAGGTACGAGCAGTACTTC CASSLRWTSGRVRYEQYF
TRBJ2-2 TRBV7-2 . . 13 TGTGCCAGCAGCCCCTCGGGCGGGCGGGAGCTGTTTTTT CASSPSGGRELFF
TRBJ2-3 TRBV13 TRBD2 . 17 TGTGCCAGCAGCTACGGGACTAGCGGGACCCGGACAGATACGCAGTATTTT CASSYGTSGTRTDTQYF
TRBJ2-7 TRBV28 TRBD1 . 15 TGTGCCAGCAGTTCGTCCGGGACAGGAACCTACGAGCAGTACTTC CASSSSGTGTYEQYF
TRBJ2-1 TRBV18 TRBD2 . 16 TGTGCCAGCTCACCACCGCGACTAGCGGGGGTCAATGAGCAGTTCTTC CASSPPRLAGVNEQFF
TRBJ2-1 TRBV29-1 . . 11 TGCAGCGCTACTTCAGTCAATGAGCAGTTCTTC CSATSVNEQFF
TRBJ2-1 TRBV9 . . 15 TGTGCCAGCAGCGTAACCCCGAGGGGCTACAATGAGCAGTTCTTC CASSVTPRGYNEQFF
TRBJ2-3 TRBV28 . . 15 TGTGCCAGCACTACTCCACTCCGATACACAGATACGCAGTATTTT CASTTPLRYTDTQYF
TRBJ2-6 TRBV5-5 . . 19 TGTGCCAGCAGCATGCGCACAGGGGGACTAGGCTCTGGGGCCAACGTCCTGACTTTC CASSMRTGGLGSGANVLTF
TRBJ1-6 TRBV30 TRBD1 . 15 TGTGCCTGGAATACCGGGACAGGGCAAAATTCACCCCTCCACTTT CAWNTGTGQNSPLHF
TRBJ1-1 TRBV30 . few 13 TGTGCCTGGAGTGGAACACTACAGGGCCAAGCTTTCTTT CAWSGTLQGQAFF
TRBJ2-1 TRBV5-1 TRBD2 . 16 TGCGCCAGCAGCTGGGGACTAGCGAGGTCCTACAATGAGCAGTTCTTC CASSWGLARSYNEQFF
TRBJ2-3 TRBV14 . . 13 TGTGCCAGCAGCCAGAGGGTTACAGATACGCAGTATTTT CASSQRVTDTQYF
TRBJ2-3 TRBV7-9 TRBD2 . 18 TGTGCCAGCAGCCCCCCGGGCGTAGCGGGAGGGCTTTGGGATACGCAGTATTTT CASSPPGVAGGLWDTQYF
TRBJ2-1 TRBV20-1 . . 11 TGCAGTACCGGGATAGACAATGAGCAGTTCTTC CSTGIDNEQFF
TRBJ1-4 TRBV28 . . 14 TGTGCCAGCAGTTTACCCGGAACTAATGAAAAACTGTTTTTT CASSLPGTNEKLFF
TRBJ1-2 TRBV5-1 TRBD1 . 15 TGCGCCAGCAAATCCGGGACAGGGGTATCCTATGGCTACACCTTC CASKSGTGVSYGYTF
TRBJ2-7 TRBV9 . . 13 TGTGCCAGCAGCCCTGCCGAGGCCTACGAGCAGTACTTC CASSPAEAYEQYF
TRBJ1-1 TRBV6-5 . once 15 TGTGCCAGCAGTTACGACGGCGCCGGCCCCCTTGAAGCTTTCTTT CASSYDGAGPLEAFF
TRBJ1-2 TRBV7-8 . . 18 TGTGCCAGCAGCCCCCGGGACACCTGGGGAGCTTCTAACTATGGCTACACCTTC CASSPRDTWGASNYGYTF
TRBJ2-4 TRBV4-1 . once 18 TGCGCCAGCAGCCAGGGCGTCGCGCGGGGATTAGCCAAAAACATTCAGTACTTC CASSQGVARGLAKNIQYF
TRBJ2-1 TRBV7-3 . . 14 TGTGCCAGCAGCTTGGAAGGTCTGTACAATGAGCAGTTCTTC CASSLEGLYNEQFF
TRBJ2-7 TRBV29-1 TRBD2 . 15 TGCAGCGTTGCCCTCTTAGCGGGAGAACTTTGGGAGCAGTACTTC CSVALLAGELWEQYF
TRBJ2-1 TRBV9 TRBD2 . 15 TGTGCCAGCAGCGTAGACGGGAGGGCCCCCGCTGAGCAGTTCTTC CASSVDGRAPAEQFF